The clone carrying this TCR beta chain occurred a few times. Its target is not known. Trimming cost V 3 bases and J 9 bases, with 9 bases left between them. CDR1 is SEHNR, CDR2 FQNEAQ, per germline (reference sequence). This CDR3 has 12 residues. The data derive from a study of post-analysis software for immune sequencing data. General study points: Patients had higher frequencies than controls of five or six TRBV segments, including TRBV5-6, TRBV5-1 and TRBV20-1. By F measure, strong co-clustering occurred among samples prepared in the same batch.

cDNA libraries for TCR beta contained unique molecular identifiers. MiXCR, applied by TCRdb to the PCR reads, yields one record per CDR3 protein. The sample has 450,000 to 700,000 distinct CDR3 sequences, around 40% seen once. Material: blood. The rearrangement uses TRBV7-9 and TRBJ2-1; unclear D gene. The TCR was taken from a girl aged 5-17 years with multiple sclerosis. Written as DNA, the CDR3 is TGTGCCAGCAGCTTTTGGGCCAGTGAGCAGTTCTTC. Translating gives CASSFWASEQFF.